Listed here is a single TCR beta chain. Its specificity is unknown. The sample originates from a study of shared clonotypes between healthy human individuals. Study results and caveats: Estimated richness was generally greater in naive than memory subsets.

CDR3 size: 12 residues. Germline values: CDR1 SNHLY, CDR2 FYNNEI. The trim removed 7 bases at V and 6 bases at J, leaving 5 bases unmatched. Profiling relied on immunoSEQ multiplex PCR, and the TCRdb table lists in-frame clones only, not all of them. The table records more than 850,000 clones, more than 75% of them present only once. Sequencing was carried out using memory CD4+ T cells from PBMCs. The subset: CD45RA-negative fraction. V usage is TRBV2 and J usage is TRBJ2-7; TRBD1 matches 8 bases. This receptor was taken from a man between 18 and 29 years old in good health. Some clones in this sample may be carry-over from other donors' samples. CDR3 in DNA: TGTGCCAGCACCTGGACAGGGCTCGAGCAGTACTTC. It specifies CASTWTGLEQYF.